These 21 T cell receptor beta chains were sequenced from one sample in a study of response to subunit inactivated influenza vaccine listed by TCRdb under 2018. The sample's time point label, decoded: 40 to 45 days after influenza vaccine administration. The receptor library was made with RT-PCR. The listed sequencing device is Illumina HiSeq 2500. The public reads were run again by TCRdb, first through fastp at Q25 and then through MiXCR, and only productive beta chains were kept. Each entry is one CDR3 protein sequence, shown with its most common DNA and genes. The sample table holds roughly 160,000 distinct CDR3 sequences, of which roughly a tenth were seen once. In total, the top ten clones hold around 12% of the sample. The input for sequencing was non-naive T cells sorted from PBMCs, taken roughly 47 days after vaccination. The cell subset or site label here, explained by the study, means: memory T cell fraction. These receptors came from a man aged 45-65 years who received an inactivated influenza vaccine. Donor details come from another sample of the same person, matched by shared clones.

This chain links TRBV20-1 with TRBJ2-5, with TRBD2 identical over 13 bases. Per germline, CDR1 DFQATT and CDR2 SNEGSKA (reference sequence). After removal of 4 bases from V and 4 bases from J, the junction contained 6 bases not matched to a gene. The CDR3 is made up of 15 amino acids. This chain's CDR3 is CSAMTSGGPPETQYF. The CDR3 nucleotides read TGCAGTGCTATGACTAGCGGGGGGCCCCCAGAGACCCAGTACTTC.

This clonotype was detected a few times. The gene calls are TRBV5-4 and TRBJ2-7; 7 nucleotides align to TRBD1. Germline lookup yields CDR1 SGHNT and CDR2 YYREEE (reference sequence). With 4 bases clipped from V and 4 bases from J, the junction kept 2 bases outside the gene matches. This CDR3 is built from 12 residues. The CDR3 nucleotides are TGTGCCAGCAGCAAACAGGGGTACGAGCAGTACTTC. This gives the protein CASSKQGYEQYF.

This clonotype was counted a few times. The V gene is TRBV5-6, the J gene TRBJ2-7; D call uncertain. The V gene's germline CDR1 is SGHDT and CDR2 YYEEEE. V dropped 1 base and J dropped 7 bases, with 18 bases sitting between them. This CDR3 has 15 residues. The CDR3 is CASSLLAGLLREQYF. The CDR3 DNA sequence: TGTGCCAGCAGCTTGCTGGCCGGGTTATTACGGGAGCAGTACTTC. Complete variable domain (other parts from reference TRBV5-6 and TRBJ2-7): DAGVTQSPTHLIKTRGQQVTLRCSPKSGHDTVSWYQQALGQGPQFIFQYYEEEERQRGNFPDRFSGHQFPNYSSELNVNALLLGDSALYLCASSLLAGLLREQYFGPGTRLTVT.

This clonotype was picked up a small number of times. The gene calls are TRBV28 and TRBJ2-7; 8 bases map to TRBD1. V shed 1 base and J 1 base; nucleotides not matched to a gene: 3. The CDR3 totals 15 residues. From germline, CDR1 is MDHEN and CDR2 SYDVKM. This chain's CDR3 is CASSLSGQGSYEQYF. In DNA, the CDR3 is TGTGCCAGCAGTTTATCTGGACAGGGTTCCTACGAGCAGTACTTC.

There are a few counts of this clonotype. V is TRBV15 and J is TRBJ1-3; 8 nucleotides agree with TRBD1. Germline-derived CDR1 and CDR2 are LNHNV and YYDKDF (reference sequence). The CDR3 covers 16 residues. The junction had 5 bases not matched to a gene; V was cut back by 3 bases and J by 1 base. The CDR3 bases are TGTGCCACCAGCAGGAGGGGGACAGGTTCTGGAAACACCATATATTTT. This gives the protein CATSRRGTGSGNTIYF.

The V and J genes are TRBV9 and TRBJ2-3; 7 bases match TRBD1. This CDR3 region has 13 residues. V lost 3 bases to trimming and J lost 6 bases; unmatched junction nucleotides: 4. Looked up from germline, CDR1 is SGDLS and CDR2 is YYNGEE. CDR3 bases: TGTGCCAGCAGCGGACAGGGTCGGGATACGCAGTATTTT. Amino acids: CASSGQGRDTQYF.

This clonotype was seen a few times. V is TRBV7-2 and J is TRBJ2-5, with D possibly being TRBD1 or TRBD2 (7 bases each). Trimming removed 5 bases from V and 7 bases from J, with 26 bases in between. The germline V gene encodes CDR1 SGHTA and CDR2 FQGNSA. The CDR3 is made up of 17 amino acids. The CDR3 region has the DNA TGTGCCAGCAGCCCCATCAGGGGGGGAAAACTAAAAGGGACCCAGTACTTC. It codes for CASSPIRGGKLKGTQYF.

This clonotype has just a few counts. The chain joins TRBV3-1 to TRBJ1-2; tentative D call: TRBD1 (6 bases). Germline V gene lookup returns CDR1 LGHDT and CDR2 YNNKEL (reference sequence). The CDR3 contains 12 residues. Trimming cost V 4 bases and J 14 bases, with 17 bases left between them. In DNA form, the CDR3 reads TGTGCCAGCAGCCCCCCCTTCCGGGACAAGACCTTC. Protein: CASSPPFRDKTF. The full variable domain, rest sourced from reference TRBV3-1 and TRBJ1-2, is DTAVSQTPKYLVTQMGNDKSIKCEQNLGHDTMYWYKQDSKKFLKIMFSYNNKELIINETVPNRFSPKSPDKAHLNLHINSLELGDSAVYFCASSPPFRDKTFGSGTRLTVV.

This clonotype has ten or more counts. The V call is TRBV12-3 or TRBV12-4, the J call TRBJ1-4; perhaps TRBD1 as D (6 bases). This CDR3 is 14 amino acids long. With 3 bases removed from V and 7 bases from J, the gap between germline ends came to 12 bases. CDR3 loop: CASSFPGAVEKLFF. The CDR3 nucleotides are TGTGCCAGCAGTTTTCCAGGGGCAGTTGAAAAACTGTTTTTT.

This clonotype showed up just a few times. One end of the junction varies from germline; a read error may be responsible. The chain recombines TRBV9 with TRBJ2-2; perhaps TRBD2 as D (7 bases). The CDR3 extends over 16 amino acids. Germline lookup yields CDR1 SGDLS and CDR2 YYNGEE. This CDR3 reads CASSVGGGRTTVELFF. As DNA, the CDR3 is TGTGCCAGCAGCGTAGGGGGGGGGCGCACCACCGTGGAGCTGTTTTTT.

This clonotype has at least ten counts. The gene calls are TRBV7-2 and TRBJ2-7, with D possibly matching TRBD1 (6 bases). CDR3 size: 19 residues. The V gene's germline CDR1 is SGHTA and CDR2 FQGNSA. Deletions cut 2 bases from V and 3 bases from J, with 26 bases between. The CDR3 nucleotides are TGTGCCAGCAGCTTATCGTCCTTCGGGTCCGGGACAAGGGGCTACGAGCAGTACTTC. Translated: CASSLSSFGSGTRGYEQYF.

In its sample, this clonotype was seen a few times. The genes are TRBV11-2 and TRBJ2-7; 7 bases fit TRBD2. Looked up from germline, CDR1 is SGHAT and CDR2 is FQNNGV. This CDR3 has 17 amino acids. Trimming at V came to 6 bases and at J to 2 bases, leaving 16 bases not matched to a gene. CDR3 sequence (DNA): TGTGCCAGCAGTCCTAGGAGCCGAGCGGGGCGAACCTACGAGCAGTACTTC. This encodes CASSPRSRAGRTYEQYF. The whole variable domain, filled in from reference TRBV11-2 and TRBJ2-7, reads EAGVAQSPRYKIIEKRQSVAFWCNPISGHATLYWYQQILGQGPKLLIQFQNNGVVDDSQLPKDRFSAERLKGVDSTLKIQPAKLEDSAVYLCASSPRSRAGRTYEQYFGPGTRLTVT.

The J gene is TRBJ2-3, the V gene TRBV10-3; 8 nucleotides line up with TRBD1. Germline trimming cut 3 bases from V and 5 bases from J; bases unmatched to any gene: 10. The CDR3 is 16 residues long. CDR1 and CDR2 from the germline V gene are ENHRY and SYGVKD. CDR3 residues: CAISDKDRDGGDTQYF. The CDR3 region has the DNA TGTGCCATCAGTGATAAGGACAGGGATGGTGGAGATACGCAGTATTTT.

The J gene is TRBJ2-5, the V gene TRBV6-1, with D possibly called TRBD1 or TRBD2 (5 bases each). The germline V gene has CDR1 MNHNS and CDR2 SASEGT. V was pared by 4 bases and J by 5 bases, with 11 bases between. This CDR3 comprises 13 residues. CDR3 in DNA: TGTGCCAGCAGTGCGCCAGGGAGCGAGACCCAGTACTTC. It is translated as CASSAPGSETQYF.

This clonotype showed up many times. The rearrangement joins TRBV7-2 to TRBJ2-5; D possibly uses TRBD1 or TRBD2 (6 bases each). Trimming cost V 1 base and J 5 bases, with 14 bases left between them. Germline CDR1 SGHTA, CDR2 FQGNSA. This CDR3 contains 15 residues. The CDR3 region has the DNA TGTGCCAGCAGCTTAGTTGGGGGGCGCGAGGAGACCCAGTACTTC. Translating it yields CASSLVGGREETQYF.

This clonotype was picked up many times. This rearrangement joins TRBV5-1 to TRBJ2-6, with unresolved D. Trimming removed 1 base at V and 0 bases at J, with 8 bases between. There are 16 residues in the CDR3. Germline V gene data show CDR1 as SGHRS and CDR2 as YFSETQ. As DNA, the CDR3 is TGCGCCAGCAGCTTGTATCCGAACTCTGGGGCCAACGTCCTGACTTTC. Its protein product is CASSLYPNSGANVLTF.

This clonotype was picked up many times. The chain recombines TRBV12-3 or TRBV12-4 with TRBJ2-1; 7 bases map to TRBD1. CDR3 size: 15 residues. Trimming at V came to 6 bases and at J to 6 bases, leaving 11 bases not matched to a gene. CDR3 sequence reads: CASRLSPTGPNEQFF. CDR3 in DNA: TGTGCCAGCAGGTTAAGCCCGACAGGGCCCAATGAGCAGTTCTTC.

The chain combines TRBV12-3 or TRBV12-4 with TRBJ1-4, with D possibly matching TRBD1 (6 bases). Trimming removed 1 base at V and 7 bases at J, with 16 bases between. This CDR3 is built from 16 residues. As DNA, the CDR3 is TGTGCCAGCAGTTTAGAGAAGGTTTGGACAGTTGAAAAACTGTTTTTT. Its translation is CASSLEKVWTVEKLFF.

The J gene is TRBJ2-4, the V gene TRBV28, with 8 nucleotides matching TRBD1. CDR1 and CDR2 from the germline V gene are MDHEN and SYDVKM. V gave up 4 bases and J gave up 4 bases; unmatched junction bases: 6. The CDR3 has 15 residues. CDR3 in DNA: TGTGCCAGCAGTTCGGCAGGGGGCGCGAAAAACATTCAGTACTTC. Its translation: CASSSAGGAKNIQYF.

The chain is built from TRBV7-6 and TRBJ1-1; D is possibly TRBD1 (5 bases). V was trimmed by 5 bases and J by 2 bases, leaving 9 bases between them. In germline, CDR1 is SGHVS, CDR2 FNYEAQ. This CDR3 spans 13 amino acids. CDR3 in DNA: TGTGCCAGCAGCCCGACAGTCAACACTGAAGCTTTCTTT. Translating gives CASSPTVNTEAFF.

This clonotype was seen at least ten times. The V call is TRBV5-5, the J call TRBJ2-1; 11 nucleotides agree with TRBD2. V dropped 0 bases and J dropped 3; count of bases not matched to a gene: 2. Germline loops: CDR1 SGHKS, CDR2 YYEKEE (reference sequence). This CDR3 has 16 residues. CDR3 loop: CASSLEGTSGYNEQFF. The CDR3 region has the DNA TGTGCCAGCAGCTTGGAAGGGACTAGCGGCTACAATGAGCAGTTCTTC.